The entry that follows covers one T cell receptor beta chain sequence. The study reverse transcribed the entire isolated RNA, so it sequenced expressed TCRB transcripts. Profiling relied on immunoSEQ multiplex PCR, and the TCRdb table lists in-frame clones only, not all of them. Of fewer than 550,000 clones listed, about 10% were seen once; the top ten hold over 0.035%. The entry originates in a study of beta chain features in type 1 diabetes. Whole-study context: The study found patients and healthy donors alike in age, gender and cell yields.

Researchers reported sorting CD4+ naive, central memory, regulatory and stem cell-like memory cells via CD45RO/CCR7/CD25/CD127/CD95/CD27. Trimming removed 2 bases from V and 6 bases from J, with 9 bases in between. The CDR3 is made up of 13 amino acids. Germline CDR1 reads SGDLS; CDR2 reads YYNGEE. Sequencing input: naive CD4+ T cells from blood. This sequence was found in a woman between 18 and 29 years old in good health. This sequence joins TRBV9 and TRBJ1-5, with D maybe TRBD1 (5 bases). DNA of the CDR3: TGTGCCAGCAGCGTCGAGGGGAGTCAGCCCCAGCATTTT. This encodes CASSVEGSQPQHF.